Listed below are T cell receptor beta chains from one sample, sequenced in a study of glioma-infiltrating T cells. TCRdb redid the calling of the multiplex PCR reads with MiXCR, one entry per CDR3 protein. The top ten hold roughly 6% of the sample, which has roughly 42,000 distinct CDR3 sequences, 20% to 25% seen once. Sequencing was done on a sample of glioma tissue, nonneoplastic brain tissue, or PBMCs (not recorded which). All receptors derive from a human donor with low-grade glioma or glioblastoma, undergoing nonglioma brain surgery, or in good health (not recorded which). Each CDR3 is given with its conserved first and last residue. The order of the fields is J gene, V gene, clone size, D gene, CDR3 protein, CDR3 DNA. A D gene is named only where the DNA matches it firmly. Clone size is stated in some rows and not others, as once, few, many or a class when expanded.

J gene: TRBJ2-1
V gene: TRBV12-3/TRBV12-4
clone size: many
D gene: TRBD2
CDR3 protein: CASTSGGGGYNEQFF
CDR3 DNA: TGTGCCAGCACCTCAGGCGGGGGGGGCTACAATGAGCAGTTCTTC

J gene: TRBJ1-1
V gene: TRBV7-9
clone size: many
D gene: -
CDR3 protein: CASSLIIGGTEAFF
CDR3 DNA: TGTGCCAGCAGCTTGATAATCGGCGGCACTGAAGCTTTCTTT

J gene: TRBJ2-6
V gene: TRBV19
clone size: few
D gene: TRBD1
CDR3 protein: CASSSGTGPANVLTF
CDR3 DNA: TGTGCCTCCTCATCGGGGACAGGCCCAGCCAACGTCCTGACTTTC

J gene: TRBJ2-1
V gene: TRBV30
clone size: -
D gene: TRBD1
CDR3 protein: CAWSEPGTGFGEQFF
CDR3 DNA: TGTGCCTGGAGTGAACCCGGGACAGGATTCGGTGAGCAGTTCTTC

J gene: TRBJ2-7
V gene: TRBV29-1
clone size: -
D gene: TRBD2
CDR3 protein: CSVPAGGPNEQYF
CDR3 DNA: TGCAGCGTTCCAGCGGGAGGGCCGAATGAGCAGTACTTC

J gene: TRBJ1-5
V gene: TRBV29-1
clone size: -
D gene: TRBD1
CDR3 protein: CSVTYASGTANSNQPQHF
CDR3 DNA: TGCAGCGTTACCTACGCCTCCGGGACAGCAAATAGCAATCAGCCCCAGCATTTT

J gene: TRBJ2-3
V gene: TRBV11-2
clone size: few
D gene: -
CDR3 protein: CASRFTDTQYF
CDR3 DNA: TGTGCCAGCAGGTTCACAGATACGCAGTATTTT

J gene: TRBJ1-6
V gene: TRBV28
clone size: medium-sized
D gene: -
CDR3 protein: CASSARNSPLHF
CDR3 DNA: TGTGCCAGCAGTGCTCGAAATTCACCCCTCCACTTT

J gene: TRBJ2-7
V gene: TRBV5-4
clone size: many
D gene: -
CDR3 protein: CASSLVGRSDEQYF
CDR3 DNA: TGTGCCAGCAGCTTGGTAGGACGTTCGGACGAGCAGTACTTC

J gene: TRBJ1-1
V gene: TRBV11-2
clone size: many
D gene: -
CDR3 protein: CASIRQQNTEAFF
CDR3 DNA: TGTGCCAGCATCCGACAGCAGAACACTGAAGCTTTCTTT

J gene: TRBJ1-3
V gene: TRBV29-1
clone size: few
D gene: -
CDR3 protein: CSARTGNTIYF
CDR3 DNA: TGCAGCGCAAGGACTGGAAACACCATATATTTT

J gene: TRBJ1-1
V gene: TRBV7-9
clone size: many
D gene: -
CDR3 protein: CASSPYLGTEAFF
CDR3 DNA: TGTGCCAGCAGCCCATACTTGGGCACTGAAGCTTTCTTT

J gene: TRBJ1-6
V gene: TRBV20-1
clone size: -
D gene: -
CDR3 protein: CSAGGEQEEPLHF
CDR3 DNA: TGCAGTGCTGGAGGGGAACAGGAGGAACCCCTCCACTTT

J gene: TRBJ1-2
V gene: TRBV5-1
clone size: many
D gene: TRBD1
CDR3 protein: CASSLQQGNGYTF
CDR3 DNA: TGCGCCAGCAGCTTGCAACAGGGGAATGGCTACACCTTC

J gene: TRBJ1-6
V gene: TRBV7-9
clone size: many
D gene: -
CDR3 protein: CASSLDRDSLHF
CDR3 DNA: TGTGCCAGCAGCTTGGACCGTGATTCCCTCCACTTT

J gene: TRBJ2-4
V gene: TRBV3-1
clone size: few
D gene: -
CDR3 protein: CASSQMAGTKNIQYF
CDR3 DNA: TGTGCCAGCAGCCAAATGGCTGGAACAAAAAACATTCAGTACTTC

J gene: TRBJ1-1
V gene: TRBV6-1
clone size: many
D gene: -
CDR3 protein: CASRLLPRGRTEAFF
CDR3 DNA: TGTGCCAGCAGGCTGCTACCGAGGGGTAGAACTGAAGCTTTCTTT

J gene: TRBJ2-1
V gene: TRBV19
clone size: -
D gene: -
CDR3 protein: CASTSRGPGHNEQFF
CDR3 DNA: TGTGCCAGTACCTCCAGGGGACCGGGTCACAATGAGCAGTTCTTC

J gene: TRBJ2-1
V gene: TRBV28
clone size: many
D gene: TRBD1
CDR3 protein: CASSPPGTGYNEQFF
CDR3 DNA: TGTGCCAGCAGTCCTCCCGGGACAGGGTACAATGAGCAGTTCTTC

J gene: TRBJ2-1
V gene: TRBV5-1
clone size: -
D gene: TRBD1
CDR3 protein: CASSGIETGGSYNEQFF
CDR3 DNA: TGCGCCAGCAGCGGGATTGAGACAGGGGGTTCCTACAATGAGCAGTTCTTC

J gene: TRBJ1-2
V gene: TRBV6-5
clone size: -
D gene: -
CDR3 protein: CASNSLTLANYGYTF
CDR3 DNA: TGTGCCAGCAACTCACTAACCTTGGCTAACTATGGCTACACCTTC

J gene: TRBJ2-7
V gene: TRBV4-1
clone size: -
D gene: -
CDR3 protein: CATGPLTGVGYEQYF
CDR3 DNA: TGCGCCACCGGGCCATTGACGGGAGTGGGGTACGAGCAGTACTTC

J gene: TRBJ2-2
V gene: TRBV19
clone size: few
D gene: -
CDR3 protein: CASSIDRQASTGELFF
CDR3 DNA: TGTGCCAGTAGTATAGATCGTCAGGCTTCCACCGGGGAGCTGTTTTTT

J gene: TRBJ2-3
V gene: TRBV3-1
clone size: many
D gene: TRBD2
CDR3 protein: CASSQDLWTSGEDTQYF
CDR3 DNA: TGTGCCAGCAGCCAAGATTTGTGGACTAGCGGTGAAGATACGCAGTATTTT

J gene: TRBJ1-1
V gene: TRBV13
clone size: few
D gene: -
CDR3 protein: CASSPGGGVGTEAFF
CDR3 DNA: TGTGCCAGCAGCCCGGGGGGAGGGGTGGGCACTGAAGCTTTCTTT

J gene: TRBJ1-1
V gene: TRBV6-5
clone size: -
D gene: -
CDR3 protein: CASSWRERNTEAFF
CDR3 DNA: TGTGCCAGCAGTTGGCGGGAACGGAACACTGAAGCTTTCTTT

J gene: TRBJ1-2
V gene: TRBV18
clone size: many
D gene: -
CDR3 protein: CASSPRITGDYGYTF
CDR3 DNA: TGTGCCAGCTCACCACGTATAACAGGAGACTATGGCTACACCTTC

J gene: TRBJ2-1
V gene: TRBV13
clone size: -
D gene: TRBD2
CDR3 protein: CASSAAIAGGYNEQFF
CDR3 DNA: TGTGCCAGCAGCGCCGCGATAGCGGGAGGCTACAATGAGCAGTTCTTC

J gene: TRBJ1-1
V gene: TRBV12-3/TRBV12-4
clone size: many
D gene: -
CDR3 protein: CASSSSLNTEAFF
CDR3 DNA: TGTGCCAGCAGTAGCTCCTTGAACACTGAAGCTTTCTTT

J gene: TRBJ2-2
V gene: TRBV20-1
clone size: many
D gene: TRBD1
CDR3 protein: CSARKGTGSHTGELFF
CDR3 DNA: TGCAGTGCTAGAAAAGGGACAGGGAGCCACACCGGGGAGCTGTTTTTT

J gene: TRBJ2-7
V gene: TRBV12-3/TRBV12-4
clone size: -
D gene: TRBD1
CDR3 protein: CASRGQGTYEQYF
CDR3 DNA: TGTGCCAGCAGGGGACAGGGGACTTACGAGCAGTACTTC

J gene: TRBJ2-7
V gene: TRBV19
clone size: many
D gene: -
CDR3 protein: CASSNRNSYEQYF
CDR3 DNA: TGTGCCAGTAGTAACCGGAACTCCTACGAGCAGTACTTC

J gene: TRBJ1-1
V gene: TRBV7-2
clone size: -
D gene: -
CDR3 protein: CARSSEWAEAFF
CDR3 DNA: TGTGCCAGAAGCTCGGAATGGGCTGAAGCTTTCTTT

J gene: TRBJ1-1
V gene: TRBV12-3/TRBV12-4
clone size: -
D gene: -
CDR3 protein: CASSLRQTGMNTEAFF
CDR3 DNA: TGTGCCAGCAGTTTAAGGCAGACGGGAATGAACACTGAAGCTTTCTTT

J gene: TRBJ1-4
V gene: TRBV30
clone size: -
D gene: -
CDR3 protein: CAWSVLQHEKLFF
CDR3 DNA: TGTGCCTGGAGTGTCCTTCAGCATGAAAAACTGTTTTTT